This T cell receptor beta chain was obtained from a study of cytomegalovirus exposure and HLA in healthy donors. The PCR used 60 Vbeta and 13 Jbeta primers. In the original processing: A later analysis tallied roughly 77 million unique TCR beta chains, some 10 million of them shared. Measured with immunoSEQ multiplex PCR; TCRdb has only the in-frame clones, and not every one. The V and J calls and the clone size are those of that table, but D and trimming were determined from the DNA. This sample has some 97,000 clones, with roughly 70% found just once. This clone was recorded only once. CDR1 SGHTA and CDR2 FQGTGA come from the germline V gene. V was clipped by 5 bases and J by 2 bases; unmatched bases: 4. The CDR3 is 15 amino acids.

The receptor was isolated from a woman aged 18-29 years in good health and CMV-seropositive. The V call is TRBV7-3, the J call TRBJ2-7; TRBD2 matches 12 bases. The sample comprised PBMCs. CDR3 loop: CASSRLAGVAYEQYF. Here the CDR3 DNA reads TGTGCCAGCAGCCGACTAGCGGGAGTGGCCTACGAGCAGTACTTC.